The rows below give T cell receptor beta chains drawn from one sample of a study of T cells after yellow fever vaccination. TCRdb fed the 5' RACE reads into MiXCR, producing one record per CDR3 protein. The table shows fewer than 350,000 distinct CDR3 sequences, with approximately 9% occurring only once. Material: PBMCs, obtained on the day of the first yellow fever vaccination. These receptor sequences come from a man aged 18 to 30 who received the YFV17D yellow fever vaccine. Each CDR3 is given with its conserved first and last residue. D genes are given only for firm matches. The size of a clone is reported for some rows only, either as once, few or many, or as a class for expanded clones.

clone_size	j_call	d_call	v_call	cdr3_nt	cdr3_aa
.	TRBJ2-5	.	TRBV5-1	TGCGCCAGCACCCTTGGGAGGGGGCCTCAAGAGACCCAGTACTTC	CASTLGRGPQETQYF
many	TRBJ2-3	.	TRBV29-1	TGCAGCGTGACCGGTGGGCCCTCGGTCCCTACAGATACGCAGTATTTT	CSVTGGPSVPTDTQYF
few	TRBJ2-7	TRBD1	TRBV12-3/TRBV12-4	TGTGCCAGCAGTCGTACAGGGGGGTACTACGAGCAGTACTTC	CASSRTGGYYEQYF
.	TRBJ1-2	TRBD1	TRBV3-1	TGTGCCAGCAGCCCGCCAGGGGGGAACTATGGCTACACCTTC	CASSPPGGNYGYTF
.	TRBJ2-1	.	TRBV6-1	TGTGCCAGCAGGTGCCGGGCGGCATACGGCAACAATGAGCAGTTCTTC	CASRCRAAYGNNEQFF
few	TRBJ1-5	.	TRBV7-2	TGTGCCAGCAGCTCACACCAAAATCAGCCCCAGCATTTT	CASSSHQNQPQHF
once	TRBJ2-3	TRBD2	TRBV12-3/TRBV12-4	TGTGCCAGCAGTTCGCCGACGACTAGCGGGGGGAGCACAGATACGCAGTATTTT	CASSSPTTSGGSTDTQYF
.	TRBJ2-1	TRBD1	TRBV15	TGTGCCACCGGGACAGGGCACCGGACGGAGCAGTTCTTC	CATGTGHRTEQFF
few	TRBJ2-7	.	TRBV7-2	TGTGCCAGCAGCTTAGGAGGACTGAGACCTTACGAGCAGTACTTC	CASSLGGLRPYEQYF
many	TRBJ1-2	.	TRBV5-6	TGTGCCAGCAGCTGGGGAAGCTATGGCTACACCTTC	CASSWGSYGYTF
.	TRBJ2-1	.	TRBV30	TGTGCCTCCACGGATCCAGGGGGGTCGGATGAGCAGTTCTTC	CASTDPGGSDEQFF
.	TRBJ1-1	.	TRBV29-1	TGCAGCGTGCACCCTAGGGGGGAACAGAACACTGAAGCTTTCTTT	CSVHPRGEQNTEAFF
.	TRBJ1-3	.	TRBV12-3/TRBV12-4	TGTGCCAGCAGTTCCCCCACGGATCCTGGAAACACCATATATTTT	CASSSPTDPGNTIYF
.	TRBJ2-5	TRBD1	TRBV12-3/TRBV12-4	TGTGCCAGCAGTGCGACAGGGGCCCCCGAGACCCAGTACTTC	CASSATGAPETQYF
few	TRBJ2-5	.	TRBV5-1	TGCGCCAGCAGCTGGGACGGGGACGAGACCCAGTACTTC	CASSWDGDETQYF
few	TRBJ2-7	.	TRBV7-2	TGTGCCAGCAGCTTTCTAGGGGGGGCCTACGAGCAGTACTTC	CASSFLGGAYEQYF
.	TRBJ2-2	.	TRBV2	TGTGCCAGCAGGGGGGGGGCGGCCGGGGAGCTGTTTTTT	CASRGGAAGELFF
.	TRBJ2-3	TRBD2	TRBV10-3	TGTGCCATCAGTAGAGCGGGGGGCACAGATACGCAGTATTTT	CAISRAGGTDTQYF
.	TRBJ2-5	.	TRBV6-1	TGTGCCAGCAAAGGGACACCCTCTCAAGAGACCCAGTACTTC	CASKGTPSQETQYF
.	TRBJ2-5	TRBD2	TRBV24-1	TGTGCCACCAGTGATTTCCCCGAGGGACTACGCGGGGGGTGCCAAGAGACCCAGTACTTC	CATSDFPEGLRGGCQETQYF
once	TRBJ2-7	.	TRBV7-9	TGTGCCAGCACCCCGGGAGCAACCTACGAGCAGTACTTC	CASTPGATYEQYF
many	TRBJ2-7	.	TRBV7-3	TGTGCCAGCAGCCTTACGGGGCAGGGTGACTACGAGCAGTACTTC	CASSLTGQGDYEQYF
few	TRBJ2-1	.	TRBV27	TGTGCCAGCAGGAGGGATAACTCCTACAATGAGCAGTTCTTC	CASRRDNSYNEQFF
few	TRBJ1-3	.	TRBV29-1	TGCAGCGTTGCGGAGCCCGCAGGTGGAAACACCATATATTTT	CSVAEPAGGNTIYF
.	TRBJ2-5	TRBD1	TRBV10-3	TGTGCCATCAGTGATGGGGACAGGGGGCTTCAGGGAGAGACCCAGTACTTC	CAISDGDRGLQGETQYF
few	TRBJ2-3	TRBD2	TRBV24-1	TGTGCCACCAGTATTGGGACTAGCGCCTCCACAGATACGCAGTATTTT	CATSIGTSASTDTQYF
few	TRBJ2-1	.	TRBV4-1	TGCGCCAGCAGCCAAGTCCTACAGGTCAATGAGCAGTTCTTC	CASSQVLQVNEQFF
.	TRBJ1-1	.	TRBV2	TGTGCCGTCCTCGGGAAGACAGCGAACACTGAAGCTTTCTTT	CAVLGKTANTEAFF
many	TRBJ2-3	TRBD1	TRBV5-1	TGCGCCAGCACCCGCCGGGACAGGGGCCCAGATACGCAGTATTTT	CASTRRDRGPDTQYF
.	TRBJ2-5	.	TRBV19	TGTGCCAGTAGTATTGGGCCAGGGAAAAGAGAAGAGACCCAGTACTTC	CASSIGPGKREETQYF
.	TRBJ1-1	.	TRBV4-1	TGCGCCAGCAGCCAAGTAAACAGGGTGGTTGAAGCTTTCTTT	CASSQVNRVVEAFF
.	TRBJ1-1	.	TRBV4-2	TGTGCCAGCAGCCAGGTCGGGGGGAACACTGTAGCTTTCTTT	CASSQVGGNTVAFF
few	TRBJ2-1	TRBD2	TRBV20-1	TGCAGTGCTCTAGCGGGGGGGCCTGGGCAGTTCTTC	CSALAGGPGQFF
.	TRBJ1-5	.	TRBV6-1	TGTGCCAGTGCGCCGGGCTCTTCGAGTGGGCAGCCCCAGCATTTT	CASAPGSSSGQPQHF
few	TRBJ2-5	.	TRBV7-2	TGTGCCAGCAGCCGGGAGTGGTGGGAGACCCAGTACTTC	CASSREWWETQYF
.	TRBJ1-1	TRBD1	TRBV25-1	TGTGCCAGCAGTGCCAGGGGGCAGACTGAAGCTTTCTTT	CASSARGQTEAFF
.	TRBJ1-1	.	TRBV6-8	TGTGCCCACCTAACAGGGCTGAACACTGAAGCTTTCTTT	CAHLTGLNTEAFF
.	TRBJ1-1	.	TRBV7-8	TGTGCCAGCAGCTTAGAAAGGGTAGGGGCCACTGAAGCTTTCTTT	CASSLERVGATEAFF
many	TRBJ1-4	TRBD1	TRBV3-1	TGTGCCAGCAGCGGGACAGGGAGGAATGAAAAACTGTTTTTT	CASSGTGRNEKLFF
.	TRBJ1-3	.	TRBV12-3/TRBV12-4	TGTGCCAGCAGTTTGGACACCACTGGAAACACCATATATTTT	CASSLDTTGNTIYF
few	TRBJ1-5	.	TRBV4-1	TGCGCCAGCAGCCCGTCTTCTTCGGGGGACTTTAATCAGCCCCAGCATTTT	CASSPSSSGDFNQPQHF
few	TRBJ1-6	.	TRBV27	TGTGCCAGCAGTTTACCGGGGCATCGGGGATCACCCCTCCACTTT	CASSLPGHRGSPLHF